The 13 T cell receptor beta chains below were found in one sample sequenced in a study of blood T cell repertoires in COVID-19. Using immunoSEQ multiplex PCR, the repertoire was profiled, and TCRdb retains in-frame clones only, with some absent. The table has 310,000 or so clones, 87% seen once. Sequencing used PBMCs or T cells enriched from blood (not recorded which). These receptors all come from a woman aged 40-49 years who had recovered from COVID-19.

The chain uses TRBV3-1 (or the pseudogene TRBV3-2) and TRBJ2-3, with a weak D call TRBD2 (7 bases). V lost 4 bases and J 4 bases, leaving 24 bases between the germline ends. Germline V gene data show CDR1 as LGHDT and CDR2 as YNNKEL (reference sequence). CDR3 length equals 18 residues. CDR3 loop: CASSLPPGGGSSADTQYF. For the CDR3, the DNA is TGTGCCAGCAGCCTCCCCCCGGGGGGCGGGAGTTCGGCAGATACGCAGTATTTT.

The chain uses TRBV7-2 and TRBJ2-1; D is perhaps TRBD2 (6 bases). The length of the CDR3 is 14 residues. The V gene lost 1 base and the J gene lost 7 bases, with 11 bases spanning the gap. Germline CDR1 is SGHTA and CDR2 is FQGNSA. CDR3 sequence reads: CASSLVEGGNEQFF. In DNA, the CDR3 is TGTGCCAGCAGCTTAGTGGAGGGTGGAAATGAGCAGTTCTTC.

The V call is TRBV25-1, the J call TRBJ1-2; D is perhaps TRBD1 (5 bases). CDR3 length equals 15 residues. The germline CDR1 and CDR2 sequences are MGHDK and SYGVNS. V dropped 4 bases and J dropped 4 bases, with 16 bases sitting between them. The CDR3 loop reads CASSGTTGHFYGYTF. DNA for the CDR3: TGTGCCAGCAGTGGTACAACTGGACACTTCTATGGCTACACCTTC.

The chain combines TRBV24-1 with TRBJ2-7, with D perhaps TRBD2 (5 bases). Per the germline V gene, CDR1 is KGHDR and CDR2 is SFDVKD. CDR3 length equals 15 residues. Deletions cut 4 bases from V and 5 bases from J, with 17 bases between. The CDR3 DNA reads as TGTGCCACCAGTGACAGCAGGACGGGGATTGACGAGCAGTACTTC. Translated: CATSDSRTGIDEQYF.

The chain links TRBV5-1 to TRBJ2-7; 7 bases are a match to TRBD1. Germline values: CDR1 SGHRS, CDR2 YFSETQ. CDR3 length equals 13 residues. Trimming removed 5 bases from V and 8 bases from J; junction bases left unmatched: 10. The CDR3: CASRFGTEDQQYF. In DNA, the CDR3 is TGCGCCAGCAGGTTCGGGACAGAGGACCAGCAGTACTTC.

The chain uses TRBV6-5 and TRBJ1-2, with 7 bases fitting TRBD1. Trimming cost V 6 bases and J 4 bases; bases outside gene matches: 2. CDR3 size: 12 residues. Germline V lookup: CDR1 MNHEY, CDR2 SVGAGI. The CDR3 loop is CASREGAYGYTF. The CDR3 nucleotides are TGTGCCAGCAGGGAGGGGGCCTATGGCTACACCTTC.

The genes are TRBV18 and TRBJ1-1; D may be TRBD1 (5 bases). The CDR3 is 14 residues long. Germline V gene sequence: CDR1 KGHSH, CDR2 LQKENI. V lost 3 bases and J 1 base, leaving 9 bases between the germline ends. Here the CDR3 DNA reads TGTGCCAGCTCACCCGACGGACAGAACACTGAAGCTTTCTTT. It encodes CASSPDGQNTEAFF.

The rearrangement uses TRBV28 and TRBJ2-2; D is undetermined. V was shortened by 6 bases and J by 0 bases, with 5 bases between the two germline ends. The CDR3 has 13 amino acids. Per germline, CDR1 MDHEN and CDR2 SYDVKM. CDR3 coding DNA: TGTGCCAGCAGGAGTACGAACACCGGGGAGCTGTTTTTT. This gives the protein CASRSTNTGELFF.

The chain couples TRBV28 to TRBJ2-7; TRBD2 agrees at 12 bases. Looked up from germline, CDR1 is MDHEN and CDR2 is SYDVKM. J gave up 2 bases and V 1 base, and 9 bases lay outside the gene matches. This CDR3 is 18 amino acids long. The CDR3 sequence is CASSLFSRASGGAYEQYF. In DNA, the CDR3 is TGTGCCAGCAGTTTATTCTCCCGGGCTAGCGGGGGGGCCTACGAGCAGTACTTC.

The chain is built from TRBV25-1 and TRBJ1-4, with no clear D. Germline CDR1 MGHDK, CDR2 SYGVNS. This CDR3 contains 12 residues. The V and J ends lost 5 bases and 11 bases respectively, with 12 bases between them. CDR3 DNA sequence: TGTGCCAGCAGTAACCCGGCGGAGAAACTGTTTTTT. Translated, it gives CASSNPAEKLFF.

The chain recombines TRBV9 with TRBJ2-3; maybe TRBD2 (5 bases). Germline V lookup: CDR1 SGDLS, CDR2 YYNGEE. CDR3 length: 17 amino acids. The V end was cut by 4 bases, the J end by 1 base, with 19 bases between. CDR3 nucleotides: TGTGCCAGCAGCCCCCACGGCCTAAGCGGTCGCACAGATACGCAGTATTTT. It yields the protein CASSPHGLSGRTDTQYF.

About this clone: Germline and junction disagree at one end, which may indicate a read error. The V gene is TRBV28, the J gene TRBJ1-3, with a tentative D call TRBD1 (6 bases). There are 16 residues in the CDR3. Germline V CDR1 and CDR2: MDHEN, SYDVKM. The CDR3 loop is CAGSDGTPPTGNTIYF. DNA of the CDR3: TGTGCCGGATCCGACGGGACACCCCCGACTGGGAACACCATATATTTT.

The rearrangement links TRBV18 to TRBJ1-3; D remains ambiguous. This CDR3 spans 14 amino acids. V lost 3 bases to trimming and J lost 0 bases, with 6 bases between them. Germline CDR1 is KGHSH and CDR2 is LQKENI. CDR3 region: CASSPRVSGNTIYF. CDR3 DNA: TGTGCCAGCTCACCTCGAGTCTCTGGAAACACCATATATTTT.